This TCR beta chain is drawn from a study of identical twins. General study points: In zero-insertion analyses, partial confounding could arise from invariant MAIT and iNKT cells. In beta out-of-frame sequences, the excess sharing between twins was weaker.

With respect to this clonotype: Its antigen is unknown. Here the CDR3 omits its conserved ending phenylalanine or tryptophan, so a read error is the likely source.

cDNA carried unique molecular identifiers, and a universal primer site was added by template switching. TCRdb fed the 5' RACE reads into MiXCR, producing one record per CDR3 protein. The repertoire holds about 700,000 distinct CDR3 sequences, with roughly 6% as singletons. This CDR3 spans 11 amino acids. Germline V CDR1 and CDR2: MNHEY, SMNVEV (reference sequence). The ends were cut back, 8 bases at V and 3 bases at J, with 6 bases in the middle. Sequenced sample: naive T cells sorted from blood. This chain connects TRBV27 to TRBJ2-3, with D unclear. This sequence was found in a man aged 18 to 29 in good health. The CDR3 loop is CASGYTDTQYV. The CDR3 nucleotides are TGTGCCAGCGGGTATACAGATACGCAGTATGTT.